One T cell receptor beta chain is described in this entry. Its specificity is not known. Trimming took off 1 base at V and 4 bases at J, with 7 bases between the two ends. This CDR3 contains 13 residues. Germline V CDR1 and CDR2: SGHVS, FNYEAQ. The data are from a study of T cell repertoires in cytomegalovirus infection. MiXCR, applied by TCRdb to the reads, yields one record per CDR3 protein. The top ten hold less than 15% of the sample, which has just under 550,000 distinct CDR3 sequences, 26% seen once. Notes on the study in general: In two of eight donors, the top clonotype was HLA-C-restricted CMV-specific.

The V gene is TRBV7-6, the J gene TRBJ1-1; D gene ambiguous. The source is a human donor in good health (CMV status not recorded). Some clones in this sample may be carry-over from other donors' samples. Specimen: PBMCs. The CDR3 coding sequence is TGTGCCAGCAGCTTAGAGTCGTCCACTGAAGCTTTCTTT. It translates to CASSLESSTEAFF.